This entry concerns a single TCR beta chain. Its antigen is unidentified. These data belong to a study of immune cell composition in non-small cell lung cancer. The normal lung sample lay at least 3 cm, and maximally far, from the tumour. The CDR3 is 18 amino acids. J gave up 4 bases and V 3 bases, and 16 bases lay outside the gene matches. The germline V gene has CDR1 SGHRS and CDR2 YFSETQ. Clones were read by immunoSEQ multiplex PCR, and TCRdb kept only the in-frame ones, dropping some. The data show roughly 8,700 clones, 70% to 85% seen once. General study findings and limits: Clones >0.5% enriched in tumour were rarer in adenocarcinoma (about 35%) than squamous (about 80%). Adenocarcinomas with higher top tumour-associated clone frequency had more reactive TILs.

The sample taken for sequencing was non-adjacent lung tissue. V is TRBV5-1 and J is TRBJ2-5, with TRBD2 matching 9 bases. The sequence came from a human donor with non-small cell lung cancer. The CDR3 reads CASSSSLWGGGGGETQYF. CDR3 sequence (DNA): TGCGCCAGCAGCTCGAGCCTGTGGGGCGGGGGGGGAGGAGAGACCCAGTACTTC.